Shown below are 2 T cell receptor beta chains from a single sample sequenced in a study of T cell repertoires in cytomegalovirus infection. TCRdb re-analysed the reads in MiXCR, keeping a single row per CDR3 protein. The data contain over 85,000 distinct CDR3 sequences, approximately 15% of them singletons. What was sequenced was PBMCs. These receptors were collected from a human donor in good health (CMV status not recorded). Some clones in this sample may be carry-over from other donors' samples.

The V gene is TRBV7-2, the J gene TRBJ2-5, with D tentatively TRBD1 or TRBD2 (6 bases each). The CDR3 extends over 18 amino acids. Germline CDR1 reads SGHTA; CDR2 reads FQGNSA. Trimming took 0 bases from V and 6 from J, leaving 23 bases between them. This CDR3 reads CASSLAGGQNRDGKTQYF. CDR3 bases: TGTGCCAGCAGCTTAGCAGGAGGGCAGAACAGGGACGGGAAGACCCAGTACTTC. The whole variable domain, filled in from reference TRBV7-2 and TRBJ2-5, reads GAGVSQSPSNKVTEKGKDVELRCDPISGHTALYWYRQSLGQGLEFLIYFQGNSAPDKSGLPSDRFSAERTGGSVSTLTIQRTQQEDSAVYLCASSLAGGQNRDGKTQYFGPGTRLLVL.

This clonotype was seen ten or more times. The chain combines TRBV7-2 with TRBJ2-2, with D perhaps matching TRBD1 or TRBD2 (5 bases each). Trimming left V 4 bases short and J 2 bases short, with 20 bases between. The CDR3 is made up of 18 amino acids. CDR1 and CDR2 (germline): SGHTA, FQGNSA. CDR3 bases: TGTGCCAGCAGCTCGCCGCGGGCAGGGCCGATCAACACCGGGGAGCTGTTTTTT. Its translation: CASSSPRAGPINTGELFF.